Presented here are 11 T cell receptor beta chains from one specimen sequenced in a study of T cells in tumors after PD-1 blockade. Sequencing used immunoSEQ multiplex PCR; TCRdb keeps in-frame clones, though not all of them. Of around 45,000 clones listed, approximately 80% were seen once; the top ten hold 8% to 9.5%. The sequencing used PBMCs, collected before anti-PD-1 therapy. Source of these receptors: a human donor with advanced basal cell or squamous cell carcinoma (not recorded which).

The gene calls are TRBV11-3 and TRBJ2-7; D unresolved. The CDR3 is 15 amino acids. CDR1 and CDR2 from the germline V gene are SGHNT and YENEEA. V lost 3 bases and J 1 base, leaving 13 bases between the germline ends. The CDR3 protein is CASSFLLGRSYEQYF. In nucleotides, the CDR3 is TGTGCCAGCAGCTTCTTGCTAGGCAGATCCTACGAGCAGTACTTC.

The V gene is TRBV6-5, the J gene TRBJ2-2; 12 nucleotides align to TRBD2. Germline CDR1 MNHEY, CDR2 SVGAGI. Trimming at V came to 2 bases and at J to 5 bases, leaving 3 bases not matched to a gene. The CDR3 length is 16 residues. The DNA of the CDR3 is TGTGCCAGCAGTTACCAAGGACTAGCGGGAACCGGGGAGCTGTTTTTT. The encoded protein is CASSYQGLAGTGELFF.

CDR3 coding DNA: TGCGCCAGCAGCCGGGACATGTCCGAGACCCAGTACTTC. Protein sequence: CASSRDMSETQYF. V is TRBV5-1 and J is TRBJ2-5, with D perhaps matching TRBD1 (6 bases). The germline V gene has CDR1 SGHRS and CDR2 YFSETQ. V dropped 4 bases and J dropped 5 bases, with 12 bases sitting between them. This CDR3 spans 13 amino acids.

The J gene is TRBJ1-2, the V gene TRBV29-1; D ambiguous. The V end lost 4 bases, the J end lost 8 bases, and 11 bases lay between the germline ends. CDR1 SQVTM and CDR2 ANQGSEA come from the germline V gene. The CDR3 spans 11 residues. The chain's CDR3 is CSVAESGGYTF. The CDR3 bases are TGCAGCGTTGCGGAGTCCGGGGGCTACACCTTC.

The rearrangement uses TRBV15 and TRBJ2-7; 13 bases align to TRBD2. CDR1 is LNHNV and CDR2 is YYDKDF in the germline V gene (reference sequence). CDR3 length: 16 amino acids. With 0 bases clipped from V and 5 bases from J, the junction kept 4 bases outside the gene matches. CDR3 region: CATSREGLAGVHEQYF. CDR3 sequence (DNA): TGTGCCACCAGCAGAGAAGGACTAGCGGGAGTCCACGAGCAGTACTTC. Filled out from reference TRBV15 and TRBJ2-7, the complete variable domain reads DAMVIQNPRYQVTQFGKPVTLSCSQTLNHNVMYWYQQKSSQAPKLLFHYYDKDFNNEADTPDNFQSRRPNTSFCFLDIRSPGLGDTAMYLCATSREGLAGVHEQYFGPGTRLTVT.

J is TRBJ2-1 and V is TRBV2, with TRBD2 as a possible D gene (6 bases). Germline V lookup: CDR1 SNHLY, CDR2 FYNNEI. The CDR3 consists of 13 residues. Trimming shortened V by 7 bases and J by 4 bases, and 11 bases separated the two germline ends. CDR3: CASMWREYNEQFF. The DNA of the CDR3 is TGTGCCAGCATGTGGCGGGAATACAATGAGCAGTTCTTC.

The V and J genes are TRBV28 and TRBJ1-6, with 8 bases that match TRBD1. This CDR3 region has 14 residues. V gave up 4 bases and J gave up 10 bases; unmatched junction bases: 6. Germline CDR1 reads MDHEN; CDR2 reads SYDVKM. The DNA for the CDR3 is TGTGCCAGCAGTTCGGGACAGGCAGTCTCACCCCTCCACTTT. Translation: CASSSGQAVSPLHF.

The J gene is TRBJ1-1, the V gene TRBV6-4, with D tentatively TRBD1 (5 bases). Germline assignment: CDR1 MRHNA and CDR2 SNTAGT. This CDR3 contains 15 residues. With 5 bases removed from V and 0 bases from J, the gap between germline ends came to 13 bases. CDR3 nucleotides: TGTGCCAGCAGTCCCGGGGGGGAAATGAACACTGAAGCTTTCTTT. Encoded protein: CASSPGGEMNTEAFF.

The CDR3 here is CASTVQVSGEQYF. The CDR3 DNA reads TGCGCCAGCACGGTACAGGTATCGGGAGAGCAGTACTTC. This chain joins TRBV5-1 and TRBJ2-7; D is tentatively TRBD1 or TRBD2 (5 bases each). Germline CDR1 and CDR2: SGHRS and YFSETQ. The V end was cut by 6 bases, the J end by 7 bases, with 17 bases between. The CDR3 is 13 amino acids.

The CDR3 coding sequence is TGTGCCAGCACCCCGGGGACAGGGGGCGCATCTAAGTCACCCCTCCACTTT. It is translated as CASTPGTGGASKSPLHF. This rearrangement joins TRBV5-5 to TRBJ1-6, with 12 bases that match TRBD1. The CDR3 length is 17 residues. J gave up 10 bases and V 6 bases, and 14 bases lay outside the gene matches. The germline CDR1 and CDR2 sequences are SGHKS and YYEKEE (reference sequence).

V is TRBV28 and J is TRBJ1-1; 9 bases match TRBD1. This CDR3 comprises 14 residues. The V and J ends lost 7 bases and 3 bases, in that order; junction bases with no gene match: 6. Per germline, CDR1 MDHEN and CDR2 SYDVKM. This CDR3 is CASILGTGYTEAFF. In DNA form, the CDR3 reads TGTGCCAGCATCCTAGGGACAGGGTACACTGAAGCTTTCTTT.